The T cell receptor (beta chain) described here comes from a study of CD8+ T cells in alopecia areata. The V gene's germline CDR1 is MNHEY and CDR2 SVGAGI. V was pared by 7 bases and J by 3 bases, with 9 bases between. The CDR3 runs to 13 residues. Investigators isolated RNA and reverse transcribed it into cDNA to act as the sequencing template. Clones were read by immunoSEQ multiplex PCR, and TCRdb kept only the in-frame ones, dropping some. The sample consists of 200,000 to 250,000 clones, around three fifths of them appearing once. Treatment indicated: oral pan-JAK inhibitor, 5-10 mg twice daily. The receptor was derived from a human donor with alopecia areata. The rearrangement uses TRBV6-5 and TRBJ2-2; D gene uncertain. The material was CD4+ T cells sorted from blood, obtained at week 4, from a patient treated with tofacitinib. CDR3 sequence: CASTVAHTGELFF. CDR3 nucleotide sequence: TGTGCCAGCACCGTAGCACACACCGGGGAGCTGTTTTTT.